This T cell receptor (beta chain) came from a study of T-cell reconstitution after alpha-beta-depleted transplantation in children. Whole-study findings and limits: At the one-year point after transplant, T-cell counts and TCRbeta diversity were found to come mostly from T cells that had been newly produced. In patients about two months after transplant, alpha-beta T cells reportedly arose from several hundred expanded graft clones. Recipient T cells and thymic progenitors that survived were the source of the high TCRbeta diversity seen at day 60 in some patients.

Using unique molecular identifiers, the investigators prepared the TCRbeta library. TCRdb reprocessed the PCR reads with MiXCR, giving one entry per CDR3 protein. In the table there are 60,000 to 100,000 distinct CDR3 sequences, 15% to 20% of which are singletons. Notes on this clonotype: What it recognizes is unknown.

This TCR derives from a male patient aged 2-15 years who had a stem cell transplant for acute lymphoblastic leukemia, so the T cells may come from the graft donor. Specimen: PBMCs, mostly from graft donor cells, collected 360 days after TCRalphabeta/CD19-depleted stem cell transplant.

The CDR3 is CASSLGRDRLNTEAFF. The CDR3 nucleotides read TGTGCCAGCAGTTTAGGCCGGGACAGATTGAACACTGAAGCTTTCTTT. The chain carries TRBV12-3 or TRBV12-4 and TRBJ1-1, with 7 bases matching TRBD1. J lost 0 bases, V lost 1 base, and 5 bases had no gene match. This CDR3 contains 16 residues.